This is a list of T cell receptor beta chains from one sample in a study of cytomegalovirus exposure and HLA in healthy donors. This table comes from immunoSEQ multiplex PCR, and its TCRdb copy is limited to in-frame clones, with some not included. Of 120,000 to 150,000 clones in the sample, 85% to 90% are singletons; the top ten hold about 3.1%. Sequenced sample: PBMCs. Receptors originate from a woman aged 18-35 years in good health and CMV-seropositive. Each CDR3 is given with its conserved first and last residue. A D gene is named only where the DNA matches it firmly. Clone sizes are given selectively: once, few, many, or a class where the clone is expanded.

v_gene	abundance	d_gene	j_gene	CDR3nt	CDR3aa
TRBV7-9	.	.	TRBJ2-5	TGTGCCAGCAGCTTTGGGCCGCAAGAGACCCAGTACTTC	CASSFGPQETQYF
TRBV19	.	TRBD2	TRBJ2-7	TGTGCCAGTAGTACTGTAGCGGGAGTCGACGAGCAGTACTTC	CASSTVAGVDEQYF
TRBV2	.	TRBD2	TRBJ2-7	TGTGCCAGCAGTTACAGACTAGCGGGGTCGTATGAGCAGTACTTC	CASSYRLAGSYEQYF
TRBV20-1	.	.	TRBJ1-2	TGCAGTGTTCGGGGGGACGATGGCTACACCTTC	CSVRGDDGYTF
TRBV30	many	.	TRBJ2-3	TGTGCCTGGAGTGTACCGCGGGCCTTCACAGATACGCAGTATTTT	CAWSVPRAFTDTQYF
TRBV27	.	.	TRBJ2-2	TGTGCCAGCAGTCGAGAAGGGTTCCGGGGAGGAACCGGGGAGCTGTTTTTT	CASSREGFRGGTGELFF
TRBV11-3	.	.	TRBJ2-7	TGTGCCAGCCAAATCTCACAGGGCTACGAGCAGTACTTC	CASQISQGYEQYF
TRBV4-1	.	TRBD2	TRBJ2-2	TGCGCCAGCAGCCCAGGGCTAGCGGGGGAAGCGAACACCGGGGAGCTGTTTTTT	CASSPGLAGEANTGELFF
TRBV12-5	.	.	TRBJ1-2	TGTGCTAGTGGTTTGGCAGGATCCAGCAACTATGGCTACACCTTC	CASGLAGSSNYGYTF
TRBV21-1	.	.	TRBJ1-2	TGTGCCAGCATAAAGGGGCAGGGGTCTAACTATGGCTACACCTTC	CASIKGQGSNYGYTF
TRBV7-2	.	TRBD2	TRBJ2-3	TGTGCCAGCAGCCCTGCCGGGACTAGCGGGAGTCATACGCAGTATTTT	CASSPAGTSGSHTQYF
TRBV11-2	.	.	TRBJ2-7	TGTGCCAGCAGCCCAGGGGCGGGAGTTTTCTACGAGCAGTACTTC	CASSPGAGVFYEQYF
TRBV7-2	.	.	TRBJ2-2	TGTGCCAGCAGCCGTAACTTGGTCGGGGAGCTGTTTTTT	CASSRNLVGELFF
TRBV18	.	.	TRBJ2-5	TGTGCCAGCTCCATGTACCAAGAGACCCAGTACTTC	CASSMYQETQYF
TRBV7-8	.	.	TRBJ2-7	TGTGCCAGCAAAAAATTGGGGCAGATCCACGAGCAGTACTTC	CASKKLGQIHEQYF
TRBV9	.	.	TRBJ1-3	TGTGCCAGCAGCGTAGGAGGAGCCTCTGGAAACACCATATATTTT	CASSVGGASGNTIYF
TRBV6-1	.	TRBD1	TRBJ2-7	TGTGCCAGCAGGCTGCCTCTTACAGGGGGCTACGAGCAGTACTTC	CASRLPLTGGYEQYF
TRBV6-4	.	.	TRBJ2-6	TGTGCCAGCAGTGGACACTCTGGGGCCAACGTCCTGACTTTC	CASSGHSGANVLTF
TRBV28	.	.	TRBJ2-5	TGTGCCAGCAGCAGTACAGGGTTAGAGACCCAGTACTTC	CASSSTGLETQYF
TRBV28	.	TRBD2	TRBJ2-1	TGTGCCAGCAGTTCGAGAGGGAGGGTCATGAATGAGCAGTTCTTC	CASSSRGRVMNEQFF
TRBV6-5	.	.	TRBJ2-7	TGTGCCAGCGCCGGCCCTAGCTCCTACGAGCAGTACTTC	CASAGPSSYEQYF
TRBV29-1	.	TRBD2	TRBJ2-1	TGCAGCGTCTCCACTAGCGGAACCTACAATGAGCAGTTCTTC	CSVSTSGTYNEQFF
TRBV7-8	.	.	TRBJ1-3	TGTGCCAGCAGCTTAGAAGGTGATCCAGGAGGGCTGAGCTCTGGAAACACCATATATTTT	CASSLEGDPGGLSSGNTIYF
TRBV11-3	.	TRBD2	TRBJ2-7	TGTGCCAGCAGCTTAGAATATGGGACTAGCTCCTACGAGCAGTACTTC	CASSLEYGTSSYEQYF
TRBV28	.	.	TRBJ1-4	TGTGCCAGCAGTTGGGGACTGATTGCAACTAATGAAAAACTGTTTTTT	CASSWGLIATNEKLFF
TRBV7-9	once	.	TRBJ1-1	TGTGCCAGCAGCGGCCAACAGGGCACTGAAGCTTTCTTT	CASSGQQGTEAFF
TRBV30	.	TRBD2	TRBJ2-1	TGTGCCGGCACTAGCGGGAGGGATTACAATGAGCAGTTCTTC	CAGTSGRDYNEQFF
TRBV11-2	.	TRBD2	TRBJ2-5	TGTGCCAGCAGCTTAGCGGCGAGGGCTAGCGGGAGGCCAGAGACCCAGTACTTC	CASSLAARASGRPETQYF
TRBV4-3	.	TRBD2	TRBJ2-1	TGCGCCAGCAGCCAGGGGACTAGCAGGGTTGAGCAGTTCTTC	CASSQGTSRVEQFF
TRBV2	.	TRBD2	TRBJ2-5	TGTGCCAGCAGGAGGGAACTAGCGGAAGAGACCCAGTACTTC	CASRRELAEETQYF
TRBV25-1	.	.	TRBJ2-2	TGTGCCAGCGGCCCCAGTGGGAGGGGGACCGGGGAGCTGTTTTTT	CASGPSGRGTGELFF
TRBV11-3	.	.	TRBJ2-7	TGTGCCAGCAGCTTAGGTCGCGGTACCTACGAGCAGTACTTC	CASSLGRGTYEQYF
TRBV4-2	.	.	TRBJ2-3	TGTGCCAGCAGCCACCAGGAGGGGGCGCAAGATACGCAGTATTTT	CASSHQEGAQDTQYF
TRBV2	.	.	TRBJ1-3	TGTGCCAGCATCACAGGGTTAGTCGATGGAAACACCATATATTTT	CASITGLVDGNTIYF
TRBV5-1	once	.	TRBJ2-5	TGCGCCAGCAGCCCACAGGGTTGGGAGACCCAGTACTTC	CASSPQGWETQYF
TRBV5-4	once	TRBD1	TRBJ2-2	TGTGCCAGCAGCAAAGACAGGGAGCCCGGGGAGCTGTTTTTT	CASSKDREPGELFF
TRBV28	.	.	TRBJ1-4	TGTGCCAGCAGTTTCTCACCCTACGGGGTTGGTGAAAAACTGTTTTTT	CASSFSPYGVGEKLFF
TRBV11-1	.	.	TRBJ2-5	TGTGCCAGCAGCTTTTACAAGTACCAAGAGACCCAGTACTTC	CASSFYKYQETQYF
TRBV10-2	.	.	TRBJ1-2	TGCGCCAGCAGTGATTTAGAGAATAACTATGGCTACACCTTC	CASSDLENNYGYTF
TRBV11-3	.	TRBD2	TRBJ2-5	TGTGCCAGCAGCCGCGGGACTAGGGATAGGAAGTACTTC	CASSRGTRDRKYF
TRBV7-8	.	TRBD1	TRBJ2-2	TGTGCCAGCAGCCCTCGGACAGGGCAGAACACCGGGGAGCTGTTTTTT	CASSPRTGQNTGELFF
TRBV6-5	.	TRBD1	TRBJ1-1	TGTGCCAGCACCAAACAGGGGTTTCAGAACACTGAAGCTTTCTTT	CASTKQGFQNTEAFF
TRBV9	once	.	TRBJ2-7	TGTGCCAGCAGCCCCCCCACGGGAGCCTACGAGCAGTACTTC	CASSPPTGAYEQYF
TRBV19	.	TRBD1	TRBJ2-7	TGTGCCAGCCGGAAGGGGGCAGACTACGAGCAGTACTTC	CASRKGADYEQYF
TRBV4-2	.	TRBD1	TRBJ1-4	TGTGCCAGCAGCCAAGATCGTGGACAGGGACGAGATGAAAAACTGTTTTTT	CASSQDRGQGRDEKLFF
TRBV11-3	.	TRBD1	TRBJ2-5	TGTGCCAGCAGCCCCAGGGACAGGGGGGAAGAGACCCAGTACTTC	CASSPRDRGEETQYF
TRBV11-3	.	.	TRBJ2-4	TGTGCCAGCACCTCCCCTGGCGGGACCAAAAACATTCAGTACTTC	CASTSPGGTKNIQYF
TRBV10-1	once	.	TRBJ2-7	TGCGCCAGCAGTGATGGGGCTAGAGCCTACGAGCAGTACTTC	CASSDGARAYEQYF
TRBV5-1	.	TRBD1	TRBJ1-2	TGCGCCAGCAGCCGCACAGGGGTGCCTAATAGCTACACCTTC	CASSRTGVPNSYTF
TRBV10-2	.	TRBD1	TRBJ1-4	TGCGCCGTTGGGACAGGGATGACGGTTAATGAAAAACTGTTTTTT	CAVGTGMTVNEKLFF
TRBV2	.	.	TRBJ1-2	TGTGCCAGCAGTGAAGGACTCTATGGCTACACCTTC	CASSEGLYGYTF
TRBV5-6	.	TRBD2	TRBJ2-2	TGTGCCAGCAGCGAGGGACTAGCGGGCCACCTCACCGGGGAGCTGTTTTTT	CASSEGLAGHLTGELFF
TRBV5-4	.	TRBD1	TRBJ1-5	TGTGCCAGCAGCCCGGGACCGGGACAGGGGATTCAGCCCCAGCATTTT	CASSPGPGQGIQPQHF
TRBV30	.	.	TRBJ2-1	TGTGCCTGGAAGGCGGTTCGAGAGGGTGAGCAGTTCTTC	CAWKAVREGEQFF
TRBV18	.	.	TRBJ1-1	TGTGCCAGCTCACCACTTCAGGTTCTCCCTGAAGCTTTCTTT	CASSPLQVLPEAFF
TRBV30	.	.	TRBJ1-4	TGTGCCTGGAATTCCCCCGGGACAACGAATGAAAAACTGTTTTTT	CAWNSPGTTNEKLFF
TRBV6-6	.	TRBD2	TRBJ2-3	TGTGCCACATGGCCGGGACTAGCGGGAGGAAAAGATACGCAGTATTTT	CATWPGLAGGKDTQYF
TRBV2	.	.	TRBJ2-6	TGTGCCAGCAGTGTGGGCTACCCGAAGCCTGGTGCCAACGTCCTGACTTTC	CASSVGYPKPGANVLTF